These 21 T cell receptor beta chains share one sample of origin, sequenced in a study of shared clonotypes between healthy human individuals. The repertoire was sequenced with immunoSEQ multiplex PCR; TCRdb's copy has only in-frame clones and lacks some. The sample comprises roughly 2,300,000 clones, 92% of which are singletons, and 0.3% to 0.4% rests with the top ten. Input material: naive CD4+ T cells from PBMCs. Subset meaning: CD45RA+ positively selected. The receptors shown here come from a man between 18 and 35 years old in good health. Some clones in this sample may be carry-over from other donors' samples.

The CDR3 region has the DNA TGCGCCAGCAGCCTAACGACTAGCGTTGGCACCGGGGAGCTGTTTTTT. This translates into CASSLTTSVGTGELFF. This chain joins TRBV5-1 and TRBJ2-2, with 8 bases identical to TRBD2. Looked up from germline, CDR1 is SGHRS and CDR2 is YFSETQ. CDR3 length: 16 amino acids. V lost 4 bases and J lost 4; bases outside the gene matches: 9.

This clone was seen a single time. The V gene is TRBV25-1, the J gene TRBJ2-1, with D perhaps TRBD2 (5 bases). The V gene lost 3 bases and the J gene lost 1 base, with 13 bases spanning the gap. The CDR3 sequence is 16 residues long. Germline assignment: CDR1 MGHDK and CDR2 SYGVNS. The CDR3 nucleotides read TGTGCCAGCAGTGATAGGTGGGAGAAGTCCTACAATGAGCAGTTCTTC. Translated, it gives CASSDRWEKSYNEQFF.

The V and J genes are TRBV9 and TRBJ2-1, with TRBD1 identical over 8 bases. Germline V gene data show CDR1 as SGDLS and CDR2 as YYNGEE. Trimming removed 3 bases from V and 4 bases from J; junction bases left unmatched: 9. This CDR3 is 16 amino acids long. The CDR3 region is CASSADNRGVYNEQFF. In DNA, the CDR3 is TGTGCCAGCAGCGCTGATAACAGGGGGGTGTACAATGAGCAGTTCTTC. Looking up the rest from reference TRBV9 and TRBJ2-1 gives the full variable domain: DSGVTQTPKHLITATGQRVTLRCSPRSGDLSVYWYQQSLDQGLQFLIQYYNGEERAKGNILERFSAQQFPDLHSELNLSSLELGDSALYFCASSADNRGVYNEQFFGPGTRLTVL.

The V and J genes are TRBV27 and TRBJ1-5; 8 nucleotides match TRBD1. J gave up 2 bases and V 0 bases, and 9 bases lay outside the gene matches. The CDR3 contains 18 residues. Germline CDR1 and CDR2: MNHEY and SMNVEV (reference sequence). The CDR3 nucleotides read TGTGCCAGCAGTTTATCGGGGCCAGGGGGCCACGGCAATCAGCCCCAGCATTTT. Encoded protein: CASSLSGPGGHGNQPQHF.

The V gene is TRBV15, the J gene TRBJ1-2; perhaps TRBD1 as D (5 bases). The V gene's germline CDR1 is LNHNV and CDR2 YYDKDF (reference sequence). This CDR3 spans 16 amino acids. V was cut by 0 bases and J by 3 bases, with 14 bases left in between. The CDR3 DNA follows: TGTGCCACCAGCAGAGATCTCCCAGTAGGGGACTATGGCTACACCTTC. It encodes CATSRDLPVGDYGYTF.

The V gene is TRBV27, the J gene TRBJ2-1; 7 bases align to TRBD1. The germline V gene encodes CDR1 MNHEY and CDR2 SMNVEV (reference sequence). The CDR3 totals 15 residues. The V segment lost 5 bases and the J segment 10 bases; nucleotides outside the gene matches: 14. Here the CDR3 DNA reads TGTGCCAGCAGTAGCCCCGGGACAGTGCCCACGGAGCAGTTCTTC. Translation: CASSSPGTVPTEQFF.

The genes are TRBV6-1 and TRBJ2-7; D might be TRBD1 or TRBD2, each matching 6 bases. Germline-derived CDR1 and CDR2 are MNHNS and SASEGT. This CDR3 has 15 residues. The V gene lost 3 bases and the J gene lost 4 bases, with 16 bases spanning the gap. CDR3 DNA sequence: TGTGCCAGCAGTGAGCAGAGGGGGGACGGTTACGAGCAGTACTTC. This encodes CASSEQRGDGYEQYF.

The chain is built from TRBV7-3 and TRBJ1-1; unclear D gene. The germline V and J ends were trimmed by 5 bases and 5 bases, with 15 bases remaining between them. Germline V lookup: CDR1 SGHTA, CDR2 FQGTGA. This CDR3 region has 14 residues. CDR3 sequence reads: CASSTGRGVTEAFF. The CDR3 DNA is TGTGCCAGCAGCACCGGGCGTGGGGTAACTGAAGCTTTCTTT.

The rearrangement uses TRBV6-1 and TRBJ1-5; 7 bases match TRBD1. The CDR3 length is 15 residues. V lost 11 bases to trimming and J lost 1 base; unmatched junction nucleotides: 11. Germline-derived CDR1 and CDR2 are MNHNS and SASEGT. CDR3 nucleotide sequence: TGTGCCTCATACCCGGCAGGGGGAAGCAATCAGCCCCAGCATTTT. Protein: CASYPAGGSNQPQHF.

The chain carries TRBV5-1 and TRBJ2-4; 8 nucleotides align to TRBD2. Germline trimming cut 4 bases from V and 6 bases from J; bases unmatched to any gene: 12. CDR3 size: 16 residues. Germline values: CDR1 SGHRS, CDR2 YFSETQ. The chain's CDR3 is CASSPTGGGVSNIQYF. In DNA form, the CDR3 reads TGCGCCAGCAGCCCCACCGGGGGGGGCGTTTCAAACATTCAGTACTTC. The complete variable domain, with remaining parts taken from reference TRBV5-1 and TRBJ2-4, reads KAGVTQTPRYLIKTRGQQVTLSCSPISGHRSVSWYQQTPGQGLQFLFEYFSETQRNKGNFPGRFSGRQFSNSRSEMNVSTLELGDSALYLCASSPTGGGVSNIQYFGAGTRLSVL.

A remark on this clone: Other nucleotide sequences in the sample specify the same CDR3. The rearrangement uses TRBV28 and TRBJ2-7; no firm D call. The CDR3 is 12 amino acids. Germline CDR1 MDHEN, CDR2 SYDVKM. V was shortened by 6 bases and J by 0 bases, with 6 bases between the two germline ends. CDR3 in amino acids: CASRSSSYEQYF. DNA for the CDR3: TGTGCCAGCAGGTCAAGCTCCTACGAGCAGTACTTC.

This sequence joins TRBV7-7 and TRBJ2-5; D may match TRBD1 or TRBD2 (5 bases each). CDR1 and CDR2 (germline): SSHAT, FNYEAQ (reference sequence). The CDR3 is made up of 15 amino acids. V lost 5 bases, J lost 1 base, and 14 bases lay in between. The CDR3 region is CASSGTHGAQETQYF. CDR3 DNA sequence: TGTGCCAGCAGCGGCACGCACGGGGCCCAAGAGACCCAGTACTTC.

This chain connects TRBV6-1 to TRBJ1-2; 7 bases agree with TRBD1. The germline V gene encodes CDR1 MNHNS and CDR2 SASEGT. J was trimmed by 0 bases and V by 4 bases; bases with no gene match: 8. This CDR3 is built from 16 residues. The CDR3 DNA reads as TGTGCCAGCAGTGTCCAGGGGGGACCCTCTAACTATGGCTACACCTTC. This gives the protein CASSVQGGPSNYGYTF.

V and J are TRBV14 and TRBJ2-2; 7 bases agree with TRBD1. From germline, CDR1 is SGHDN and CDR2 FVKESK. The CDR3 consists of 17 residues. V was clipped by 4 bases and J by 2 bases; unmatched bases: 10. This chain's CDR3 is CASSRVRDSQNTGELFF. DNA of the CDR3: TGTGCCAGCAGCCGCGTCCGGGACAGCCAAAACACCGGGGAGCTGTTTTTT.

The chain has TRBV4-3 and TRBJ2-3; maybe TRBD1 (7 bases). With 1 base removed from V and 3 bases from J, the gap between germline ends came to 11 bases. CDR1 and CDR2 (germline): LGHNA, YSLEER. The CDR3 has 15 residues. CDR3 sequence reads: CASSQVTGRTDTQYF. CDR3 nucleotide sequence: TGCGCCAGCAGCCAAGTGACAGGGAGGACAGATACGCAGTATTTT.

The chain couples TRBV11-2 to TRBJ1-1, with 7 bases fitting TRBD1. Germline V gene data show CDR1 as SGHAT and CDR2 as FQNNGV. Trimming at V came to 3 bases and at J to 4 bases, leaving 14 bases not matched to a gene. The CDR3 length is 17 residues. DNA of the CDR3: TGTGCCAGCAGCTTCGGCAGAGGGGGGTACAGGGGCACTGAAGCTTTCTTT. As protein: CASSFGRGGYRGTEAFF.

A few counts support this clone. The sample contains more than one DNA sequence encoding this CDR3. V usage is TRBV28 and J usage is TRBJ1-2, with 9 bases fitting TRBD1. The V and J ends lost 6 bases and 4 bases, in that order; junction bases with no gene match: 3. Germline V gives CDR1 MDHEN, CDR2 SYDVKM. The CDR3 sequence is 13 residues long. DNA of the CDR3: TGTGCCAGCAGCCAGACAGGGGGCTATGGCTACACCTTC. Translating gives CASSQTGGYGYTF.

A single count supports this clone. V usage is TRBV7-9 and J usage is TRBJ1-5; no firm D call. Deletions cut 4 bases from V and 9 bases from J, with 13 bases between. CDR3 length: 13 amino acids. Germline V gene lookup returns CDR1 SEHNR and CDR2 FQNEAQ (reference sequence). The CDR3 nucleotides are TGTGCCAGCAGCTCGGACTGGGCCGGGCCCCAGCATTTT. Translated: CASSSDWAGPQHF.

The CDR3 nucleotides read TGTGCCAGCAGCGTCGGACTGTCAGATACGCAGTATTTT. Translation gives CASSVGLSDTQYF. The rearrangement joins TRBV9 to TRBJ2-3; D possibly corresponds to TRBD2 (5 bases). Germline CDR1 and CDR2: SGDLS and YYNGEE. Trimming stripped 2 bases from V and 4 bases from J, with 8 bases between. CDR3 length: 13 amino acids.

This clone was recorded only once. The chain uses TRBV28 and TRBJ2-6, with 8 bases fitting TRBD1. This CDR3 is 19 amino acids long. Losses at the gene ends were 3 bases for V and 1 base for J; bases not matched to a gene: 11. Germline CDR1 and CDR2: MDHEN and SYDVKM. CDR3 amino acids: CASSFLGRGLDSGANVLTF. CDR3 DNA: TGTGCCAGCAGTTTTTTGGGCAGGGGGCTTGATTCTGGGGCCAACGTCCTGACTTTC.

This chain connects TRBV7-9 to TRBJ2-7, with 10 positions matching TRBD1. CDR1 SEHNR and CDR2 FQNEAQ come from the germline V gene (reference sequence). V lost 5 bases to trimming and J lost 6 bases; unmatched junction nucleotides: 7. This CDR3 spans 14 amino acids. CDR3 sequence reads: CASSIRQGAGEQYF. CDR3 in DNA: TGTGCCAGCAGCATCCGACAGGGGGCGGGCGAGCAGTACTTC.